This T cell receptor (beta chain) came from a study of blood T cell repertoires in COVID-19. TCRdb's table, derived via immunoSEQ multiplex PCR, lists solely in-frame clones and lacks some. The data hold approximately 230,000 clones, with 85% to 90% observed a single time. V dropped 6 bases and J dropped 11 bases, with 26 bases sitting between them. CDR1 is SNHLY and CDR2 is FYNNEI in the germline V gene. The CDR3 sequence is 16 residues long. The sample taken for sequencing was PBMCs or T cells enriched from blood (not recorded which). This chain links TRBV2 with TRBJ1-5; D may be TRBD1 (5 bases). The TCR sequence derives from a man aged 18 to 29 who had recovered from COVID-19. The DNA for the CDR3 is TGTGCCAGCAGCGAGGAGGGGCCCAGGGTAAAGTTGGCCCAGCATTTT. This encodes CASSEEGPRVKLAQHF.